These T cell receptor beta chains were read from a single sample in a study of T cells expressing NK-cell markers. Reanalyzing the 5' RACE reads, TCRdb keeps one entry per CDR3 protein, without DNA. Across 120,000 to 150,000 distinct CDR3 sequences, the top ten clones capture around 12% of the sample. Specimen: blood T cells: a sorted CD56 or NKG2C T cell subset, CD4+ or CD8+ T cells, or bulk PBMC T cells (not recorded which). These TCRs come from a man younger than 30 in good health. CDR3s include the opening cysteine and the closing phenylalanine or tryptophan. Some rows mark clone size as missing; the rest say once, few, many or name a class of expanded clone.

clone_size j_call v_call cdr3_aa
. TRBJ2-3 TRBV7-9 CASSLVTSPDTQYF
. TRBJ2-3 TRBV11-3 CASSEGLSTDTQYF
. TRBJ2-7 TRBV12-3/TRBV12-4 CASSPTTTWGEQYF
. TRBJ2-2 TRBV7-6 CASSLLTGHNTGELFF
. TRBJ2-7 TRBV2 CASMSRSSYEQYF
. TRBJ1-4 TRBV11-3 CASSLGSWAGNEKLFF
. TRBJ2-7 TRBV18 CASSPKAGSPYEQYF
. TRBJ2-7 TRBV10-3 CAISESGTGEYEQYF
. TRBJ2-7 TRBV12-3/TRBV12-4 CASSSRTSGRGSYEQYF
. TRBJ1-3 TRBV14 CASSQEGGVDTIYF
. TRBJ1-2 TRBV12-3/TRBV12-4 CASSLTENYGYTF
. TRBJ2-2 TRBV14 CASSPLWGDGELFF
. TRBJ2-6 TRBV3-1 CASTEIPGSGANVLTF
. TRBJ2-3 TRBV23-1 CASSQKGRTSTDTQYF
. TRBJ2-1 TRBV6-2/TRBV6-3 CASSVTSGRSYNEQFF
. TRBJ2-7 TRBV30 CAWRGTLEQYF
. TRBJ2-1 TRBV11-2 CASSWTVYNEQFF
. TRBJ2-3 TRBV24-1 CATSEKVAPTDTQYF
. TRBJ2-2 TRBV7-8 CASSYSLYGDTGELFF
. TRBJ1-4 TRBV5-5 CASSFRQGPTDEKLFF
. TRBJ2-1 TRBV3-1 CASSQSRPAPYNEQFF
. TRBJ2-1 TRBV9 CASSVGGTGGYNEQFF
. TRBJ2-1 TRBV28 CASGRVYNEQFF
. TRBJ2-1 TRBV5-1 CASSGGRAGNEQFF
. TRBJ1-2 TRBV29-1 CSVRDRGANGYTF
. TRBJ1-2 TRBV19 CASSRWDRGDYGYTF
. TRBJ2-3 TRBV5-5 CASSWRADTDTQYF
. TRBJ2-5 TRBV10-3 CAISDSASGSQETQYF
. TRBJ2-3 TRBV29-1 CSVEAPSTDTQYF
. TRBJ2-1 TRBV12-3/TRBV12-4 CASSLAVHEQFF
. TRBJ2-3 TRBV2 CASSLQSPPADTQYF
. TRBJ2-3 TRBV4-3 CASSQAASPFTDTQYF
. TRBJ2-2 TRBV4-1 CASSNIEDRSVAGELFF
. TRBJ2-2 TRBV5-1 CASSWGNRELFF
. TRBJ2-1 TRBV3-1 CASSHLSGVNEQFF
. TRBJ2-2 TRBV7-6 CASSFTTSGNTGELFF
. TRBJ2-5 TRBV27 CASKPSGSGETQYF
. TRBJ2-1 TRBV5-4 CASSLDSVFSYNEQFF
. TRBJ2-1 TRBV10-3 CAISARLAGGPETGEQFF
. TRBJ1-1 TRBV7-8 CASSSARWTGKNTEAFF
. TRBJ1-4 TRBV6-9 CASSYQEPIEKLFF
. TRBJ2-3 TRBV25-1 CASGGTSATDTQYF
. TRBJ1-4 TRBV29-1 CSVYTSTNEKLFF
. TRBJ1-2 TRBV19 CASSMFFGAYYGYTF
. TRBJ2-7 TRBV27 CASSSDRELYEQYF
. TRBJ2-2 TRBV3-1 CASTQKTTNTGELFF
. TRBJ2-7 TRBV12-3/TRBV12-4 CASLGQISYEQYF
. TRBJ2-3 TRBV7-4 CASSFSPDRAGTDTQYF
. TRBJ1-5 TRBV6-1 CASSALVSASNQPQHF
. TRBJ1-1 TRBV7-2 CASSPAPGNTEAFF
. TRBJ1-4 TRBV12-3/TRBV12-4 CASSPGQAEEKLFF
. TRBJ1-6 TRBV6-5 CASGPDSPLHF
. TRBJ2-1 TRBV6-2/TRBV6-3 CASSYHPGTSYNEQFF
medium-sized TRBJ2-7 TRBV3-1 CASSQVSRASYEQYF
. TRBJ2-1 TRBV3-1 CASSQGSGRYNEQFF
. TRBJ2-3 TRBV15 CATSTEREDTQYF
. TRBJ1-6 TRBV28 CASKGRMDNSPLHF